The rows below give T cell receptor beta chains drawn from one sample of a study of technical replicates of blood from a few donors. Libraries were prepared by immunoSEQ multiplex PCR; TCRdb keeps only in-frame clonotypes and omits some of them. The sample lists 8,000 to 9,000 clones, roughly 90% seen once, with about 12% in the top ten. The sequenced sample consisted of PBMCs. These TCRs come from a human donor in good health. CDR3s include the opening cysteine and the closing phenylalanine or tryptophan. The D gene is left open where the match is weak. Clone size appears in some rows only: once, few, many, or a class for an expanded clone.

j_gene,d_gene,abundance,v_gene,len,CDR3nt,CDR3aa
TRBJ2-7,TRBD1,NA,TRBV5-1,19,TGCGCCAGCAGCGCCCCGGGACAGGGGGCTCCTCAGGGCTCCTACGAGCAGTACTTC,CASSAPGQGAPQGSYEQYF
TRBJ2-7,TRBD1,NA,TRBV30,13,TGTGCCTGGACCGGACAGGGCTACTACGAGCAGTACTTC,CAWTGQGYYEQYF
TRBJ1-1,TRBD1,NA,TRBV30,13,TGTGCCACCAACACAGGGGGCTACACTGAAGCTTTCTTT,CATNTGGYTEAFF
TRBJ1-1,TRBD1,NA,TRBV4-1,12,TGCGCCAGCGGGACAGGGATCGCTGAAGCTTTCTTT,CASGTGIAEAFF
TRBJ1-5,NA,few,TRBV10-3,14,TGTGCCTCAAACGAGCAGGCGAGCAATCAGCCCCAGCATTTT,CASNEQASNQPQHF
TRBJ1-5,NA,NA,TRBV6-5,16,TGTGCCAGCAGTTCGCCTCGGGGAGTTTCCAATCAGCCCCAGCATTTT,CASSSPRGVSNQPQHF
TRBJ1-2,TRBD1,NA,TRBV25-1,14,TGTGCCAGCAGTGCCGGGACAGGGTTCGGCGGCTACACCTTC,CASSAGTGFGGYTF
TRBJ2-2,NA,once,TRBV11-2,16,TGTGCCAGCAATCGAGGAGAACTACCGAACACCGGGGAGCTGTTTTTT,CASNRGELPNTGELFF
TRBJ2-1,NA,NA,TRBV25-1,18,TGTGCCAGCAGTACGAATCAAATCCGTAGCGGTTCCTACAATGAGCAGTTCTTC,CASSTNQIRSGSYNEQFF
TRBJ2-7,TRBD2,NA,TRBV6-1,18,TGTGCCAGCAGTGAAGCGCTAGCGGGAGGCCCGAGCTCCTACGAGCAGTACTTC,CASSEALAGGPSSYEQYF
TRBJ2-7,TRBD1,NA,TRBV18,14,TGTGCCAGCTCAGTAAACAGGGGAGCCTACGAGCAGTACTTC,CASSVNRGAYEQYF
TRBJ1-1,TRBD1,NA,TRBV28,14,TGTGCCAGCAGTTGGACAGGACAGAACACTGAAGCTTTCTTT,CASSWTGQNTEAFF
TRBJ1-2,NA,NA,TRBV2,16,TGTGCCAGCAGGGGGAGTTTTGACAGGTTAAACTATGGCTACACCTTC,CASRGSFDRLNYGYTF
TRBJ1-2,TRBD1,NA,TRBV28,13,TGTGCCAGCAGTTTGGGACAGGGGACTGGCTACACCTTC,CASSLGQGTGYTF